This entry concerns a single TCR beta chain. The source of the sample is a study of blood T cell repertoires in COVID-19. For the study at large: T cells, B-cell-depleted T cells, or PBMCs supplied cDNA or gDNA.

CDR1 SGHDT and CDR2 YYEEEE come from the germline V gene. V lost 0 bases and J lost 12, with 9 bases in between. The CDR3 runs 11 residues. In the original analysis: Quantification of nucleated cells was approximated via reference gene primer amplification. Libraries were prepared by immunoSEQ multiplex PCR; TCRdb keeps only in-frame clonotypes and omits some of them. The V and J calls and the clone size are those of that table, but D and trimming were determined from the DNA. In the table there are about 190,000 clones, more than 75% of which are singletons. The specimen was peripheral blood. This chain joins TRBV5-6 and TRBJ1-2; D is perhaps TRBD1 (6 bases). This receptor was obtained from a woman younger than 35 who had recovered from COVID-19. This CDR3 is CASSLDRAHTF. Here the CDR3 DNA reads TGTGCCAGCAGCTTGGACAGGGCGCACACCTTC. Full variable domain (outside the CDR3, taken from reference TRBV5-6 and TRBJ1-2): DAGVTQSPTHLIKTRGQQVTLRCSPKSGHDTVSWYQQALGQGPQFIFQYYEEEERQRGNFPDRFSGHQFPNYSSELNVNALLLGDSALYLCASSLDRAHTFGSGTRLTVV.